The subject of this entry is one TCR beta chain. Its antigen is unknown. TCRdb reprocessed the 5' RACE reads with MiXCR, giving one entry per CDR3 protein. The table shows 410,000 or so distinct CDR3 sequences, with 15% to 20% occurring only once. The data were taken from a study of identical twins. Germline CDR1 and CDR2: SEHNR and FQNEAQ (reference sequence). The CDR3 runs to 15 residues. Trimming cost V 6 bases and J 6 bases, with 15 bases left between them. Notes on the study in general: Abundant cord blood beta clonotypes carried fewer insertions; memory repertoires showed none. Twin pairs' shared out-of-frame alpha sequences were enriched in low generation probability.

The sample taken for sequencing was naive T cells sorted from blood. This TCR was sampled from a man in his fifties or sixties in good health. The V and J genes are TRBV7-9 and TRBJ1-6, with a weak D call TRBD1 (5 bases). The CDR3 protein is CASRASGQGNSPLHF. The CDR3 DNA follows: TGTGCCAGCAGGGCATCTGGGCAGGGTAATTCACCCCTCCACTTT.